The source of this T cell receptor (beta chain) is a study of graft-versus-host responses after intestinal transplantation. Turning to the study itself: Transplants given to recipients were multivisceral, liver-intestinal, or isolated intestinal. All recipients got anti-thymocyte globulin induction, then tacrolimus and steroids for around three years. The study's findings and limits: After transplant, early declines in HvG clones were associated with peak levels of circulating GvH clones. Some GvH clones appeared in ileal mucosa or blood before recipient bone marrow.

Sequencing used immunoSEQ multiplex PCR; TCRdb keeps in-frame clones, though not all of them. The table shows over 80,000 clones, with about 82% occurring only once. V gave up 6 bases and J gave up 9 bases; unmatched junction bases: 13. The germline gives CDR1 MDHEN, CDR2 SYDVKM. CDR3 size: 15 residues. Turning to this clone: Its cognate antigen is unknown.

The starting material was PBMCs, obtained 255 days after intestinal transplant. The rearrangement uses TRBV28 and TRBJ1-5, with 8 bases that match TRBD1. The sequence was collected from a human patient who received an intestinal transplant, so some T cells may come from the graft donor. As DNA, the CDR3 is TGTGCCAGCAGGATTACAGGGGGTGGCCAGGGGCCCCAGCATTTT. Protein sequence: CASRITGGGQGPQHF.